These 23 T cell receptor beta chains were all obtained from the same sample, sequenced in a study of CD8+CD57+ T cells in acquired aplastic anemia (dated by TCRdb to the late 2010s). The patients picked for sequencing were ones in whom flow cytometry had shown an expansion of CD8+CD57+ cells. Sequenced on an Illumina HiSeq 2000. Genomic DNA was used as template for profiling of TCR beta VDJ combinations and CDR3 sequences. TCRdb reworked the public reads: Q25 trimming with fastp, MiXCR clone assembly, productive beta chains retained. Rows with one shared CDR3 protein collapse into an entry with the most common genes and DNA. This sample is represented by approximately 190,000 distinct CDR3 sequences; 48% of them were singletons. About 9.5% of the sample is in the top ten clones. Sequenced: sorted CD4+, CD8+, or CD8+CD57+ T cells (not recorded which) from PBMCs. The receptors derive from a human donor with aplastic anemia.

The chain carries TRBV2 and TRBJ2-3, with 7 bases lining up with TRBD2. The germline CDR1 and CDR2 sequences are SNHLY and FYNNEI. The CDR3 extends over 14 amino acids. V dropped 2 bases and J dropped 3; count of bases not matched to a gene: 2. The CDR3 protein is CASSEQGGTDTQYF. As DNA, the CDR3 is TGTGCCAGCAGTGAACAGGGAGGGACAGATACGCAGTATTTT.

The V and J genes are TRBV20-1 and TRBJ1-6; D might be TRBD1 (6 bases). The CDR3 runs to 13 residues. V lost 5 bases and J lost 10, with 15 bases in between. CDR1 and CDR2 from the germline V gene are DFQATT and SNEGSKA (reference sequence). The DNA of the CDR3 is TGCAGTGCTCGGGCCCAGGGGAAATCACCCCTCCACTTT. Translated: CSARAQGKSPLHF.

The rearrangement uses TRBV24-1 and TRBJ2-6; a possible D gene is TRBD1 (6 bases). CDR3 length: 16 amino acids. The germline gives CDR1 KGHDR, CDR2 SFDVKD. V was pared by 7 bases and J by 4 bases, with 16 bases between. Written as DNA, the CDR3 is TGTGCCACCAGCACCACAGGGAGCCTCGGGGCCAACGTCCTGACTTTC. It encodes CATSTTGSLGANVLTF.

The chain combines TRBV10-3 with TRBJ2-7; D remains unclear. Trimming pared 0 bases from V and 4 bases from J, leaving 4 bases between. Germline V gene lookup returns CDR1 ENHRY and CDR2 SYGVKD. The CDR3 spans 12 residues. CDR3: CAISESWYEQYF. The CDR3 DNA reads as TGTGCCATCAGTGAGTCCTGGTACGAGCAGTACTTC.

The CDR3 protein is CATSRVSGYTGELFF. CDR3 coding DNA: TGTGCCACCAGCAGAGTGTCAGGTTACACCGGGGAGCTGTTTTTT. The chain uses TRBV15 and TRBJ2-2, with D hard to call. V lost 1 base to trimming and J lost 3 bases, with 9 bases between them. Germline loops: CDR1 LNHNV, CDR2 YYDKDF (reference sequence). The CDR3 contains 15 residues.

This clonotype has ten or more counts. This chain joins TRBV10-3 and TRBJ2-3; D unclear. This CDR3 contains 12 residues. CDR1 ENHRY and CDR2 SYGVKD come from the germline V gene. Trimming shortened V by 10 bases and J by 6 bases, and 14 bases separated the two germline ends. CDR3 sequence reads: CASLTPGDTQYF. CDR3 DNA: TGTGCCAGCTTAACTCCCGGGGATACGCAGTATTTT.

Ten or more counts support this clonotype. The chain has TRBV19 and TRBJ1-5; possibly TRBD1 for D (6 bases). CDR3 length: 13 amino acids. Trimming took 6 bases from V and 6 from J, leaving 12 bases between them. Per the germline V gene, CDR1 is LNHDA and CDR2 is SQIVND (reference sequence). CDR3 in amino acids: CASSPGVAQPQHF. In nucleotides, the CDR3 is TGTGCCAGTAGCCCAGGGGTGGCTCAGCCCCAGCATTTT.

The chain combines TRBV29-1 with TRBJ1-2; perhaps TRBD1 as D (6 bases). The V end was cut by 4 bases, the J end by 5 bases, with 11 bases between. Germline V gives CDR1 SQVTM, CDR2 ANQGSEA. This CDR3 is 12 amino acids long. The CDR3 DNA sequence: TGCAGCGTTGGAGGACAGCAGTATGGCTACACCTTC. It codes for CSVGGQQYGYTF.

The sample holds a few counts of this clonotype. The V gene is TRBV19, the J gene TRBJ1-1; TRBD1 agrees at 7 bases. Germline values: CDR1 LNHDA, CDR2 SQIVND (reference sequence). The ends lost 5 bases at V and 7 bases at J; junction bases unmatched: 4. The CDR3 loop spans 12 amino acids. This CDR3 reads CASSVGTDEAFF. CDR3 DNA sequence: TGTGCCAGTAGTGTGGGGACAGATGAAGCTTTCTTT. Supplemented by reference TRBV19 and TRBJ1-1, the full variable domain reads DGGITQSPKYLFRKEGQNVTLSCEQNLNHDAMYWYRQDPGQGLRLIYYSQIVNDFQKGDIAEGYSVSREKKESFPLTVTSAQKNPTAFYLCASSVGTDEAFFGQGTRLTVV.

This clonotype has at least ten counts. The gene calls are TRBV19 and TRBJ1-3; D is possibly TRBD1 (5 bases). Trimming stripped 7 bases from V and 4 bases from J, with 14 bases between. The CDR3 runs to 14 residues. From germline, CDR1 is LNHDA and CDR2 SQIVND (reference sequence). The CDR3 protein is CASTRANTGNTIYF. In DNA form, the CDR3 reads TGTGCCAGTACCAGGGCCAATACCGGAAACACCATATATTTT.

The rearrangement links TRBV29-1 to TRBJ1-2; D is possibly TRBD1 (5 bases). The CDR3 is made up of 13 amino acids. Looked up from germline, CDR1 is SQVTM and CDR2 is ANQGSEA. V was pared by 8 bases and J by 4 bases, with 17 bases between. Written as DNA, the CDR3 is TGCAGCACCCTGAATCAGGGAACCTATGGCTACACCTTC. Amino acid sequence: CSTLNQGTYGYTF.

The table lists this clonotype with many counts. CDR3 region: CASSYSYNSPLHF. The CDR3 DNA reads as TGTGCCAGCAGTTACTCCTATAATTCACCCCTCCACTTT. The V gene is TRBV12-3 or TRBV12-4, the J gene TRBJ1-6; D gene ambiguous. The V end was cut by 4 bases, the J end by 0 bases, with 1 base between. The CDR3 contains 13 residues.

The sample holds many counts of this clonotype. The rearrangement links TRBV20-1 to TRBJ1-1; D is uncertain. This CDR3 region has 14 residues. Trimming pared 4 bases from V and 2 bases from J, leaving 14 bases between. Germline V CDR1 and CDR2: DFQATT, SNEGSKA (reference sequence). The DNA of the CDR3 is TGCAGTGCTAAGGAATTTTGGGGAAACACTGAAGCTTTCTTT. Translated, it gives CSAKEFWGNTEAFF.

There are many counts of this clonotype. The chain employs TRBV5-1 and TRBJ2-5, with 10 bases that match TRBD2. CDR3 size: 15 residues. Germline values: CDR1 SGHRS, CDR2 YFSETQ. The ends lost 4 bases at V and 5 bases at J; junction bases unmatched: 8. CDR3 amino acids: CASSPGLAEGETQYF. For the CDR3, the DNA is TGCGCCAGCAGCCCCGGACTAGCGGAGGGGGAGACCCAGTACTTC.

This chain joins TRBV7-9 and TRBJ2-6; D uncertain. V gave up 3 bases and J gave up 11 bases, with 5 bases separating them. This CDR3 region has 11 residues. CDR1 and CDR2 from the germline V gene are SEHNR and FQNEAQ (reference sequence). The CDR3 here is CASSFGDVLTF. In DNA form, the CDR3 reads TGTGCCAGCAGCTTCGGAGACGTCCTGACTTTC.

This clonotype was seen ten or more times. This rearrangement joins TRBV20-1 to TRBJ2-7; D is uncertain. Germline lookup yields CDR1 DFQATT and CDR2 SNEGSKA (reference sequence). Trimming left V 1 base short and J 5 bases short, with 15 bases between. The CDR3 spans 14 residues. The CDR3 sequence: CSARGPSGTDEQYF. The CDR3 DNA reads as TGCAGTGCTAGAGGTCCCTCCGGTACCGACGAGCAGTACTTC.

This chain uses TRBV9 with TRBJ2-3; D unclear. The germline V gene has CDR1 SGDLS and CDR2 YYNGEE. This CDR3 spans 15 amino acids. Trimming left V 4 bases short and J 0 bases short, with 12 bases between. CDR3 nucleotide sequence: TGTGCCAGCAGCCAAGCGCATCCTAGCACAGATACGCAGTATTTT. Amino acid sequence: CASSQAHPSTDTQYF.

At least ten counts were recorded for this clonotype. This rearrangement joins TRBV19 to TRBJ1-3; 11 bases fit TRBD1. CDR3 size: 18 residues. The V gene end was trimmed by 6 bases and the J gene end by 0 bases; junction bases not matched to a gene: 10. The germline V gene has CDR1 LNHDA and CDR2 SQIVND (reference sequence). The CDR3 reads CASRPRTGGSFSGNTIYF. CDR3 sequence (DNA): TGTGCCAGTAGGCCTCGGACAGGGGGCTCCTTCTCTGGAAACACCATATATTTT.

Only a few counts were recorded for this clonotype. The chain employs TRBV7-2 and TRBJ2-2; no reliable D call. Trimming stripped 6 bases from V and 0 bases from J, with 11 bases between. The CDR3 is 15 amino acids. The germline V gene has CDR1 SGHTA and CDR2 FQGNSA. CDR3 DNA: TGTGCCAGCAGTAGGCAGGTGACGAACACCGGGGAGCTGTTTTTT. Translation gives CASSRQVTNTGELFF. The whole variable domain, filled in from reference TRBV7-2 and TRBJ2-2, reads GAGVSQSPSNKVTEKGKDVELRCDPISGHTALYWYRQSLGQGLEFLIYFQGNSAPDKSGLPSDRFSAERTGGSVSTLTIQRTQQEDSAVYLCASSRQVTNTGELFFGEGSRLTVL.

This clonotype was picked up many times. CDR3 sequence reads: CASSGLGNEQFF. As DNA, the CDR3 is TGTGCCAGCAGTGGGTTGGGCAATGAGCAGTTCTTC. The V gene is TRBV2, the J gene TRBJ2-1; D unresolved. Germline-derived CDR1 and CDR2 are SNHLY and FYNNEI. The CDR3 has 12 amino acids. Trimming stripped 4 bases from V and 6 bases from J, with 7 bases between.

This chain connects TRBV2 to TRBJ2-7, with 7 bases aligning to TRBD2. The germline CDR1 and CDR2 sequences are SNHLY and FYNNEI. The CDR3 runs 14 residues. V lost 5 bases and J lost 3; bases outside the gene matches: 7. The CDR3 spells CASSKLAPSYEQYF. Written as DNA, the CDR3 is TGTGCCAGCAGTAAACTAGCGCCGAGCTACGAGCAGTACTTC.

Comments on this clonotype: Given the absence of the conserved phenylalanine or tryptophan at the CDR3 end, a read error is likely. The genes are TRBV29-1 and TRBJ2-3, with D perhaps matching TRBD1 (5 bases). CDR3 size: 16 residues. Germline lookup yields CDR1 SQVTM and CDR2 ANQGSEA. The CDR3: CSASDPLYDITGTQYL. In DNA, the CDR3 is TGCAGCGCCTCTGACCCCCTCTATGACATCACAGGTACGCAGTATCTT.

Many counts were recorded for this clonotype. V is TRBV2 and J is TRBJ1-5, with 7 bases fitting TRBD1. Per germline, CDR1 SNHLY and CDR2 FYNNEI. The CDR3 runs 14 residues. V lost 7 bases and J lost 2; bases outside the gene matches: 5. The CDR3 loop reads CASKDRVGNQPQHF. Written as DNA, the CDR3 is TGTGCCAGCAAAGACAGGGTTGGCAATCAGCCCCAGCATTTT.